This TCR beta chain was recovered during a study of blood T cell repertoires in COVID-19. At the level of the study: The United States, Italy and Spain were the sources of the acute and convalescent COVID-19 samples. T cells, B-cell-depleted T cells, or PBMCs supplied cDNA or gDNA.

Per the original data handling: The authors estimated nucleated cell counts from reference gene primer amplification. This table comes from immunoSEQ multiplex PCR, and its TCRdb copy is limited to in-frame clones, with some not included. V, J and clone size reflect that table, while D and trimming were determined from the DNA. The data contain fewer than 300,000 clones, about four fifths of them singletons. This clone has a single count. The CDR3 is 14 residues long. V shed 5 bases, J shed 10 bases, and the junction held 12 bases outside the gene matches. Germline V lookup: CDR1 SGHDT, CDR2 YYEEEE. The sequenced sample was peripheral blood. This receptor was obtained from a young woman with acute or convalescent COVID-19. This chain joins TRBV5-6 and TRBJ2-4, with 7 positions matching TRBD2. The CDR3 protein is CASRNFGGSGIQYF. The CDR3 DNA sequence: TGTGCCAGCAGGAATTTTGGCGGGAGCGGGATTCAGTACTTC.